The source of this T cell receptor beta chain is a study of cytomegalovirus exposure and HLA in healthy donors. PCR used 60 Vbeta primers and 13 Jbeta primers. Here immunoSEQ multiplex PCR was the method, and the copy in TCRdb shows in-frame clones only, minus some. Here the sample table reports tens of thousands of clones. The CDR3 has 13 residues. Germline lookup yields CDR1 LGHNT and CDR2 FRNRAP. The ends were cut back, 2 bases at V and 8 bases at J, with 11 bases in the middle. The chain links TRBV12-5 to TRBJ2-3; TRBD2 is a possible D gene (5 bases). The specimen sequenced was PBMCs. The receptor comes from a man in his forties or fifties in good health and CMV-seropositive. CDR3 nucleotides: TGTGCTAGTGGTTTGTCAACTAGAGGTACGCAGTATTTT. Translated, it gives CASGLSTRGTQYF.